This T cell receptor (beta chain) originates from a study of blood T cell repertoires in COVID-19 (dated by TCRdb to 2019 to 2021). Regarding the study in general: Samples from collaborators originated in the United States, Italy and Spain and spanned both the acute and convalescent phases of COVID-19. The repertoires were released in a freely available public database intended as a resource for research on the immune response to SARS-CoV-2. Where HLA class I and class II types were available, the types were taken from metadata supplied by the sample provider, not from assay-based typing. Samples came from the ongoing ImmuneRACE study (first 160 participants) plus 1,254 subjects from 6 global collaborators. The prospective study material was composed of cDNA or gDNA derived from T cells, B-cell-depleted T cells, or PBMCs. Subjects who had been exposed to COVID-19, were actively infected with it, or had recovered from it provided the deeply sampled blood TCRbeta repertoires that made up the dataset. A de-identified subject ID, COVID-19 status, age in years and sex were almost always included in the sample metadata.

The immunoSEQ Assay, a bias-controlled multiplex PCR, was used to amplify TCRbeta CDR3 regions from genomic DNA. As for the authors' bioinformatics: The number of nucleated cells in each sample was estimated by amplification of reference gene primers within the assay. To quantify the absolute abundance of each unique TCRbeta CDR3 rearrangement, sequence reads were collapsed and filtered. Productive Simpson clonality was computed per sample as the square root of Simpson's diversity index over productive rearrangements. TCRdb mirrors the immuneACCESS table, restricted to in-frame sequences. Some clones are absent from its copies; in checked studies, under half trace to an unresolved V gene, and the reason for the others is unknown. Clonal size and the V and J genes are those of that table, whereas D and trimming came from the DNA. Within this sample are 200,000 to 250,000 clones, with around four fifths of them counted one time only. The ten top clones hold approximately 8.1% of the sample.

A word on this clone: This receptor's antigen is unknown. Per-base quality was not reported, and no clone a single base away is much larger than it.

Collaborating institutions collected whole blood in K2EDTA tubes following their own protocols. For TCRbeta analysis, collaborators shipped samples as frozen whole blood, isolated PBMCs, or DNA extracted from either of those sample types. Broad study findings and their caveats: The quantity of clinical and demographic metadata differed by source and by participant and was supplied without curation.

A distance of 7 bases separates the germline ends of V and J, which lose 2 bases and 3 bases respectively. The germline V gene (reference sequence) provides CDR1 LNHNV and CDR2 YYDKDF. From the cysteine through the phenylalanine, the CDR3 covers 13 amino acids. The sequence is cut down to CDR3 DNA, 39 bases in frame from base 1. The V gene is TRBV15 and the J gene is TRBJ1-1, with no D gene named confidently. The sequencing sample was made of peripheral blood. The sequence came from a woman aged 45-65 years with active or convalescent COVID-19. At the DNA level, the sequence is TGTGCCACCAGCAGACGGGGTGACACTGAAGCTTTCTTT. It translates to CATSRRGDTEAFF.